This TCR beta chain was captured in a study of cytomegalovirus exposure and HLA in healthy donors. Across the whole study: Previous work identified some 120 million unique TCR beta sequences from about 179 million T cells.

As concerns this clone: Its antigen remains unknown.

The germline V gene has CDR1 MGHDK and CDR2 SYGVNS. This CDR3 comprises 15 residues. V lost 1 base, J lost 5 bases, and 14 bases lay in between. Use of 60 Vbeta and 13 Jbeta primers characterized the PCR. The protocol was immunoSEQ multiplex PCR, while the TCRdb copy is restricted to in-frame clones and leaves out a portion. The data show fewer than 250,000 clones, over 80% seen once. Study-level findings and limits: Information on immune exposure was restricted to one variable (CMV serostatus).

This sequence joins TRBV25-1 and TRBJ1-2; no firm D call. Specimen: PBMCs. The receptor comes from a middle-aged man in good health and CMV-seropositive. The CDR3 sequence: CASSELRSDYYGYTF. CDR3 nucleotides: TGTGCCAGCAGTGAATTGCGCAGCGACTATTATGGCTACACCTTC.